This T cell receptor (beta chain) was identified during a study of blood T cell repertoires in COVID-19. About the study: PBMCs, B-cell-depleted T cells, or T cells were the source of the cDNA or gDNA that made up the material.

This CDR3 has 17 amino acids. The V segment lost 5 bases and the J segment 0 bases; nucleotides outside the gene matches: 5. Germline CDR1 is MDHEN and CDR2 is SYDVKM. Clones were sequenced by immunoSEQ multiplex PCR, and TCRdb holds only the in-frame ones, with some missing. Counted here are hundreds of thousands of clones, 82% occurring once; the ten biggest clones make up 4.9%. The chain carries TRBV28 and TRBJ1-4, with 11 bases that match TRBD1. This TCR was recovered from a woman older than 75 with active or convalescent COVID-19. Sequencing was carried out using peripheral blood. CDR3 nucleotide sequence: TGTGCCAGCAGTGGGACAGGGGGGTGGTCAACTAATGAAAAACTGTTTTTT. Translating gives CASSGTGGWSTNEKLFF. Drawing the rest from reference TRBV28 and TRBJ1-4, the complete variable domain is DVKVTQSSRYLVKRTGEKVFLECVQDMDHENMFWYRQDPGLGLRLIYFSYDVKMKEKGDIPEGYSVSREKKERFSLILESASTNQTSMYLCASSGTGGWSTNEKLFFGSGTQLSVL.